These 18 T cell receptor beta chains were all obtained from the same sample, sequenced in a study of Graves' ophthalmopathy and Graves' hyperthyroidism. Scientists amplified the TCR beta CDR3 regions from RNA transcripts. First-round RT-PCR employed HTBI primers, with a second-round multiplex PCR after it. TCRdb independently ran MiXCR on the multiplex PCR reads; one entry per CDR3 protein. The sample holds 450,000 or so distinct CDR3 sequences; about 15% are singletons and the top ten take about 9.4%. Sample: blood. The receptors derive from a woman in her twenties or thirties with Graves' ophthalmopathy.

This clonotype occurred many times. The chain links TRBV19 to TRBJ2-5, with 7 bases identical to TRBD1. The ends lost 7 bases at V and 13 bases at J; junction bases unmatched: 18. Germline V gene lookup returns CDR1 LNHDA and CDR2 SQIVND (reference sequence). This CDR3 region has 14 residues. The CDR3 nucleotides are TGTGCCAGTAATCCGGGACAGACCCCTCGGAGCCGGTACTTC. It translates to CASNPGQTPRSRYF.

This clonotype was counted many times. V gene TRBV15 combines with J gene TRBJ2-2; D tentatively reads TRBD1 or TRBD2 (5 bases each). The V end lost 0 bases, the J end lost 6 bases, and 11 bases lay between the germline ends. Germline V CDR1 and CDR2: LNHNV, YYDKDF (reference sequence). This CDR3 has 15 amino acids. CDR3 in DNA: TGTGCCACCAGCAGAGATGGATTGGGGGCCGGGGAGCTGTTTTTT. This translates into CATSRDGLGAGELFF.

The rearrangement joins TRBV7-2 to TRBJ2-2; TRBD2 is a possible D gene (6 bases). Germline assignment: CDR1 SGHTA and CDR2 FQGNSA. Trimming removed 11 bases from V and 2 bases from J, with 12 bases in between. There are 13 residues in the CDR3. Here the CDR3 DNA reads TGTGCCTCCCGGGAGCCCAACACCGGGGAGCTGTTTTTT. Amino acids: CASREPNTGELFF.

This clonotype has at least ten counts. The gene calls are TRBV19 and TRBJ1-2; 10 bases are a match to TRBD1. After removal of 3 bases from V and 4 bases from J, the junction contained 5 bases not matched to a gene. Germline values: CDR1 LNHDA, CDR2 SQIVND (reference sequence). The length of the CDR3 is 15 residues. CDR3 nucleotides: TGTGCCAGTAGTATCCCGGGACAGGGGTCCTATGGCTACACCTTC. Its translation is CASSIPGQGSYGYTF.

This clonotype was counted a few times. The chain combines TRBV29-1 with TRBJ2-2; D possibly uses TRBD1 or TRBD2 (6 bases each). The CDR3 is made up of 15 amino acids. Germline V gene data show CDR1 as SQVTM and CDR2 as ANQGSEA. V shed 2 bases and J shed 7 bases, with 17 bases lying between them. The CDR3 DNA sequence: TGCAGCGTTGAATTGGTTTCAGGGGAGGTCGGGGAGCTGTTTTTT. Encoded protein: CSVELVSGEVGELFF.

V gene TRBV20-1 combines with J gene TRBJ1-1; 11 bases agree with TRBD1. Germline V gene lookup returns CDR1 DFQATT and CDR2 SNEGSKA (reference sequence). There are 15 residues in the CDR3. Trimming took 4 bases from V and 8 from J; bases not matched to a gene: 12. This CDR3 is CSAIPDRGPQVEAFF. As DNA, the CDR3 is TGCAGTGCTATTCCGGACAGGGGGCCTCAAGTAGAAGCTTTCTTT.

As regards this clonotype: A read error is possible here, since a much larger clone lies one base away. This CDR3 fails to terminate in the conserved phenylalanine or tryptophan, so it likely reflects a read error. The genes are TRBV2 and TRBJ2-7; perhaps TRBD2 as D (6 bases). CDR3 length: 12 residues. Germline-derived CDR1 and CDR2 are SNHLY and FYNNEI. Trimming removed 6 bases at V and 7 bases at J, with 13 bases between. CDR3 nucleotide sequence: TGTGCCAGCAGGAACGGACTACGGGAGCAGTACTAC. Its translation is CASRNGLREQYY.

This clonotype was found many times. This chain links TRBV6-1 with TRBJ2-7, with D perhaps matching TRBD1 or TRBD2 (5 bases each). Germline V lookup: CDR1 MNHNS, CDR2 SASEGT. V dropped 6 bases and J dropped 3 bases, with 18 bases sitting between them. The CDR3 totals 15 residues. In DNA form, the CDR3 reads TGTGCCAGCAGCCGGGACGGCGGAGTGAACTACGAGCAGTACTTC. It encodes CASSRDGGVNYEQYF.

In this sample, this clonotype turned up many times. The rearrangement uses TRBV30 and TRBJ2-2, with 10 bases identical to TRBD2. The germline gives CDR1 GTSNPN, CDR2 SVGIG (reference sequence). The CDR3 is made up of 17 amino acids. J lost 1 base, V lost 5 bases, and 10 bases had no gene match. CDR3 loop: CAWGPLLAGLNTGELFF. The CDR3 nucleotides are TGTGCCTGGGGACCCTTACTAGCGGGGCTGAACACCGGGGAGCTGTTTTTT.

This clonotype occurred many times. The chain carries TRBV11-2 and TRBJ1-1, with 12 nucleotides matching TRBD1. From germline, CDR1 is SGHAT and CDR2 FQNNGV. This CDR3 region has 15 residues. V shed 2 bases and J 8 bases; nucleotides not matched to a gene: 6. CDR3 in DNA: TGTGCCAGCAGCTTACAATCCGGGACAGGGGGCGAAGCTTTCTTT. Translated: CASSLQSGTGGEAFF.

This clonotype has ten or more counts. J is TRBJ2-7 and V is TRBV6-1; D uncertain. The germline V gene encodes CDR1 MNHNS and CDR2 SASEGT. This CDR3 comprises 12 residues. The ends were cut back, 2 bases at V and 4 bases at J, with 6 bases in the middle. The CDR3 sequence is CASSESGYEQYF. The CDR3, as DNA: TGTGCCAGCAGTGAATCGGGTTACGAGCAGTACTTC.

At least ten counts were recorded for this clonotype. The chain uses TRBV12-3 or TRBV12-4 and TRBJ1-5; 7 bases are shared with TRBD1. This CDR3 has 17 amino acids. With V trimmed by 5 bases and J by 0 bases, 10 bases remained unmatched. CDR3 bases: TGTGCCAGCAGTCCGGAGGCAGGGGGGTATAGCAATCAGCCCCAGCATTTT. Protein sequence: CASSPEAGGYSNQPQHF.

Turning to this clonotype: A single base separates this from a much larger clone, so it may be a read error. The chain is built from TRBV5-1 and TRBJ2-7, with TRBD2 as a possible D gene (7 bases). Trimming removed 3 bases from V and 7 bases from J, with 29 bases in between. Looked up from germline, CDR1 is SGHRS and CDR2 is YFSETQ. The CDR3 runs to 18 residues. CDR3 protein: CASSSPGGGRGASSEQYV. CDR3 nucleotides: TGCGCCAGCAGCTCCCCGGGTGGGGGCCGGGGGGCCTCGTCTGAGCAGTACGTC.

This clonotype occurred many times. The V and J genes are TRBV28 and TRBJ1-2, with D hard to call. The CDR3 totals 18 residues. Germline lookup yields CDR1 MDHEN and CDR2 SYDVKM. The V end lost 3 bases, the J end lost 0 bases, and 20 bases lay between the germline ends. The CDR3: CASSLSFGRISPNYGYTF. For the CDR3, the DNA is TGTGCCAGCAGTTTGTCTTTTGGACGGATCTCACCTAACTATGGCTACACCTTC.

This clonotype was observed many times. The chain links TRBV24-1 to TRBJ1-5, with 7 bases identical to TRBD1. The germline V gene has CDR1 KGHDR and CDR2 SFDVKD. This CDR3 has 18 residues. The V segment lost 2 bases and the J segment 4 bases; nucleotides outside the gene matches: 13. CDR3 region: CATSDSYRGALGNQPQHF. Here the CDR3 DNA reads TGTGCCACCAGTGATTCCTACAGGGGAGCCTTGGGGAATCAGCCCCAGCATTTT.

This clonotype was detected many times. The chain employs TRBV6-1 and TRBJ2-7, with 13 bases identical to TRBD2. CDR3 length: 15 residues. The V gene end was trimmed by 4 bases and the J gene end by 7 bases; junction bases not matched to a gene: 7. Germline assignment: CDR1 MNHNS and CDR2 SASEGT. The chain's CDR3 is CASSAWTSGRLEQYF. CDR3 in DNA: TGTGCCAGCAGTGCATGGACTAGCGGGAGACTGGAGCAGTACTTC.

This clonotype has a count of ten or more. The chain is built from TRBV6-1 and TRBJ2-2, with D tentatively TRBD2 (7 bases). Germline lookup yields CDR1 MNHNS and CDR2 SASEGT. The CDR3 covers 17 residues. Trimming shortened V by 5 bases and J by 7 bases, and 23 bases separated the two germline ends. The CDR3: CASSQGGLSPFGGELFF. The CDR3 DNA reads TGTGCCAGCAGTCAAGGGGGACTATCCCCCTTTGGCGGGGAGCTGTTTTTT.

The rearrangement joins TRBV6-5 to TRBJ1-1; D not certain. The germline CDR1 and CDR2 sequences are MNHEY and SVGAGI. The CDR3 is made up of 12 amino acids. V gave up 2 bases and J gave up 7 bases, with 8 bases separating them. For the CDR3, the DNA is TGTGCCAGCAGTTACACACGCGATGAAGCTTTCTTT. Residues: CASSYTRDEAFF.